This entry lists 23 T cell receptor beta chains sequenced from one sample in a study of blood T cell repertoires in COVID-19 (dated by TCRdb to 2020 to 2021). Library prep was done by the immunoSEQ multiplex PCR assay. TCRdb holds this immuneACCESS table with in-frame rearrangements only. Some clones are missing; in checked studies, unresolved V genes explain under half, and the rest has no known cause. A total of some 64,000 clones appear in this sample, 78% of them only once. Clones ranked in the top ten supply about 14% of the sample. Sequenced: peripheral blood. All receptors come from a man between 60 and 75 years old with COVID-19, enrolled during active disease.

The rearrangement joins TRBV6-5 to TRBJ2-7; D not resolved. V lost 6 bases, J lost 6 bases, and 12 bases lay in between. In germline, CDR1 is MNHEY, CDR2 SVGAGI. The CDR3 contains 12 residues. The CDR3 protein is CASRSTVFEQYF. The CDR3 DNA reads TGTGCCAGCAGGTCCACAGTATTCGAGCAGTACTTC.

This clone was seen ten or more times. The chain joins TRBV24-1 to TRBJ1-5, with 9 bases aligning to TRBD1. The CDR3 consists of 18 residues. J lost 1 base, V lost 3 bases, and 9 bases had no gene match. Germline CDR1 reads KGHDR; CDR2 reads SFDVKD. The CDR3 sequence is CATSDPTGGLRSNQPQHF. CDR3 sequence (DNA): TGTGCCACCAGTGATCCTACAGGGGGCCTTCGAAGCAATCAGCCCCAGCATTTT.

This rearrangement joins TRBV7-3 to TRBJ2-7; 10 bases agree with TRBD1. Trimming cost V 0 bases and J 5 bases; bases outside gene matches: 4. Germline V gene sequence: CDR1 SGHTA, CDR2 FQGTGA. This CDR3 has 15 amino acids. CDR3 DNA: TGTGCCAGCAGCTTAACGCACGGGACAGGGGACGAGCAGTACTTC. Its translation: CASSLTHGTGDEQYF.

The chain carries TRBV10-3 and TRBJ1-4, with 7 bases matching TRBD1. Germline V gene lookup returns CDR1 ENHRY and CDR2 SYGVKD. Germline trimming cut 3 bases from V and 6 bases from J; bases unmatched to any gene: 7. The CDR3 covers 15 residues. This CDR3 is CAISDSRDSHEKLFF. The DNA of the CDR3 is TGTGCCATCAGTGATTCCCGGGACAGCCATGAAAAACTGTTTTTT.

The chain links TRBV5-4 to TRBJ2-3, with TRBD1 matching 10 bases. V lost 4 bases and J lost 6; bases outside the gene matches: 8. CDR1 and CDR2 from the germline V gene are SGHNT and YYREEE (reference sequence). This CDR3 comprises 15 residues. The CDR3 DNA reads TGTGCCAGCAGCCCGGGACAGGGGACCGCCGATACGCAGTATTTT. It codes for CASSPGQGTADTQYF.

This sequence joins TRBV11-2 and TRBJ1-4; 10 positions match TRBD1. Germline assignment: CDR1 SGHAT and CDR2 FQNNGV. This CDR3 spans 15 amino acids. Trimming cost V 5 bases and J 8 bases; bases outside gene matches: 8. The CDR3 loop reads CASSRDRGQGEKLFF. The CDR3 nucleotides read TGTGCCAGCAGCAGAGACAGGGGGCAGGGAGAAAAACTGTTTTTT.

The gene calls are TRBV4-2 and TRBJ1-1; D is undetermined. The V gene's germline CDR1 is LGHNA and CDR2 YNFKEQ. The CDR3 is made up of 14 amino acids. V was pared by 4 bases and J by 1 base, with 10 bases between. CDR3 amino acids: CASSREARNTEAFF. The CDR3 region has the DNA TGTGCCAGCAGCCGAGAAGCCCGGAACACTGAAGCTTTCTTT.

The chain uses TRBV5-4 and TRBJ2-7; TRBD2 aligns across 9 bases. The CDR3 totals 15 residues. The V gene end was trimmed by 4 bases and the J gene end by 6 bases; junction bases not matched to a gene: 11. Germline loops: CDR1 SGHNT, CDR2 YYREEE (reference sequence). CDR3 amino acids: CASSPGSSGSVEQYF. Here the CDR3 DNA reads TGTGCCAGCAGCCCCGGGAGTAGCGGGAGCGTCGAGCAGTACTTC.

The rearrangement uses TRBV10-3 and TRBJ2-3; 7 bases are a match to TRBD1. The CDR3 is made up of 17 amino acids. V shed 11 bases, J shed 0 bases, and the junction held 17 bases outside the gene matches. Germline V gives CDR1 ENHRY, CDR2 SYGVKD. CDR3 amino acids: CAANRGRDGSSTDTQYF. The CDR3 DNA follows: TGTGCCGCCAACAGGGGACGCGATGGGTCTAGCACAGATACGCAGTATTTT.

The V gene is TRBV6-6, the J gene TRBJ1-5; 9 positions match TRBD1. The V and J ends lost 2 bases and 6 bases, in that order; junction bases with no gene match: 8. Germline CDR1 is MNHNY and CDR2 is SVGAGI (reference sequence). The CDR3 is 16 amino acids. The CDR3 loop reads CASSYLGTGTGQPQHF. In DNA form, the CDR3 reads TGTGCCAGCAGTTACCTCGGGACAGGGACAGGTCAGCCCCAGCATTTT.

This clone turned up a few times. The rearrangement links TRBV3-1 (or the pseudogene TRBV3-2) to TRBJ1-3; no firm D call. Trimming shortened V by 0 bases and J by 10 bases, and 10 bases separated the two germline ends. From germline, CDR1 is LGHDT and CDR2 YNNKEL (reference sequence). The CDR3 spans 13 residues. The CDR3 DNA reads TGTGCCAGCAGCCAAGAGTCTAGTGGAACCATATATTTT. Its protein product is CASSQESSGTIYF.

The chain couples TRBV5-1 to TRBJ2-2, with 7 nucleotides matching TRBD1. Trimming removed 4 bases from V and 5 bases from J; junction bases left unmatched: 11. CDR3 length: 16 residues. CDR1 and CDR2 (germline): SGHRS, YFSETQ. The CDR3 DNA sequence: TGCGCCAGCAGCCCCACCGGGGCAGGGGGAACCGGGGAGCTGTTTTTT. Translation: CASSPTGAGGTGELFF.

The chain links TRBV18 to TRBJ2-3, with TRBD2 matching 10 bases. V trimming: 4 bases; J trimming: 3 bases; junction bases outside the gene matches: 16. Germline V gives CDR1 KGHSH, CDR2 LQKENI. The CDR3 consists of 19 residues. The DNA of the CDR3 is TGTGCCAGCTCACACAAAAGGACTAGCGGCCCCGGTAGGACAGATACGCAGTATTTT. Translated: CASSHKRTSGPGRTDTQYF. The full variable domain, rest sourced from reference TRBV18 and TRBJ2-3, is NAGVMQNPRHLVRRRGQEARLRCSPMKGHSHVYWYRQLPEEGLKFMVYLQKENIIDESGMPKERFSAEFPKEGPSILRIQQVVRGDSAAYFCASSHKRTSGPGRTDTQYFGPGTRLTVL.

The genes are TRBV18 and TRBJ2-1; 11 nucleotides align to TRBD2. V shed 3 bases, J shed 9 bases, and the junction held 7 bases outside the gene matches. Germline V CDR1 and CDR2: KGHSH, LQKENI. The CDR3 length is 15 residues. The CDR3 nucleotides read TGTGCCAGCTCACCCACTAGCGGGAGCGAGGGTGAGCAGTTCTTC. Protein sequence: CASSPTSGSEGEQFF.

V gene TRBV10-3 combines with J gene TRBJ2-6; perhaps TRBD1 as D (5 bases). CDR3 length: 14 residues. Germline CDR1 ENHRY, CDR2 SYGVKD. V was clipped by 8 bases and J by 0 bases, with 8 bases between them. The CDR3 coding sequence is TGTGCCATCCAGGGAAGCTCTGGGGCCAACGTCCTGACTTTC. It translates to CAIQGSSGANVLTF.

This chain links TRBV2 with TRBJ2-7; a possible D gene is TRBD2 (5 bases). CDR1 and CDR2 (germline): SNHLY, FYNNEI. V was shortened by 8 bases and J by 2 bases, with 10 bases between the two germline ends. The CDR3 has 12 amino acids. CDR3 sequence: CASGLAPYEQYF. The CDR3 DNA sequence: TGTGCCAGCGGGCTAGCACCCTACGAGCAGTACTTC.

The chain joins TRBV18 to TRBJ1-4; D might be TRBD1 (6 bases). Germline V CDR1 and CDR2: KGHSH, LQKENI. The CDR3 consists of 14 residues. V lost 2 bases to trimming and J lost 8 bases, with 12 bases between them. The CDR3 DNA reads as TGTGCCAGCTCACCAGGGGGCGAAGGGGAAAAACTGTTTTTT. Residues: CASSPGGEGEKLFF. The whole variable domain, remainder taken from reference TRBV18 and TRBJ1-4, is NAGVMQNPRHLVRRRGQEARLRCSPMKGHSHVYWYRQLPEEGLKFMVYLQKENIIDESGMPKERFSAEFPKEGPSILRIQQVVRGDSAAYFCASSPGGEGEKLFFGSGTQLSVL.

The chain employs TRBV30 and TRBJ2-3; TRBD2 agrees at 8 bases. Germline trimming cut 8 bases from V and 2 bases from J; bases unmatched to any gene: 9. The CDR3 is made up of 14 amino acids. Germline V gene lookup returns CDR1 GTSNPN and CDR2 SVGIG (reference sequence). This chain's CDR3 is CAREGVSNTDTQYF. The CDR3 nucleotides read TGTGCCCGGGAGGGGGTTAGCAACACAGATACGCAGTATTTT.

V gene TRBV5-1 combines with J gene TRBJ2-3, with a tentative D call TRBD2 (7 bases). The CDR3 spans 16 residues. Deletions cut 5 bases from V and 3 bases from J, with 19 bases between. From germline, CDR1 is SGHRS and CDR2 YFSETQ. The CDR3 region has the DNA TGCGCCAGCAGTCCTGGGGGCGGGAGATGGACAGATACGCAGTATTTT. Protein sequence: CASSPGGGRWTDTQYF.

This clone was counted a few times. For the CDR3, the DNA is TGCGCCAGCAGTGCTAGCGGGGGGTACAATGAGCAGTTCTTC. Its protein product is CASSASGGYNEQFF. This chain uses TRBV10-1 with TRBJ2-1; 11 bases fit TRBD2. V lost 4 bases and J lost 4; bases outside the gene matches: 0. Germline CDR1 is WNHNN and CDR2 is SYGVQD (reference sequence). The CDR3 totals 14 residues.

The chain links TRBV19 to TRBJ1-6; 8 bases line up with TRBD1. CDR1 and CDR2 from the germline V gene are LNHDA and SQIVND (reference sequence). V lost 4 bases and J lost 9; bases outside the gene matches: 5. The length of the CDR3 is 14 residues. The CDR3 loop is CASSTDRAGSPLHF. CDR3 coding DNA: TGTGCCAGTAGTACGGACAGGGCGGGTTCACCCCTCCACTTT.

This clone has more than one count but fewer than ten. The chain uses TRBV12-5 and TRBJ2-7, with D maybe TRBD2 (6 bases). Germline lookup yields CDR1 LGHNT and CDR2 FRNRAP. Trimming left V 2 bases short and J 9 bases short, with 11 bases between. CDR3 length: 12 residues. The CDR3 here is CASGLTGGGQYF. The CDR3 region has the DNA TGTGCTAGTGGTTTGACCGGGGGTGGGCAGTACTTC. Looking up the rest from reference TRBV12-5 and TRBJ2-7 gives the full variable domain: DARVTQTPRHKVTEMGQEVTMRCQPILGHNTVFWYRQTMMQGLELLAYFRNRAPLDDSGMPKDRFSAEMPDATLATLKIQPSEPRDSAVYFCASGLTGGGQYFGPGTRLTVT.

The CDR3 DNA reads TGTGCCAGCAGCGTAGTCTCCGGGGAGCTGTTTTTT. This codes for CASSVVSGELFF. The chain is built from TRBV9 and TRBJ2-2; no clear D. This CDR3 region has 12 residues. CDR1 SGDLS and CDR2 YYNGEE come from the germline V gene. The V end lost 0 bases, the J end lost 6 bases, and 3 bases lay between the germline ends.